The 25 T cell receptor beta chains given below trace back to one sample, sequenced in a study of metastatic and nonmetastatic thyroid tumors. Thyroid surgery took place with no prior treatment in any patient. TCRdb ran MiXCR on the PCR reads. The sample carries under 45,000 clones, less than 20% recorded once. Sequenced input: tumor tissue. The receptors stem from a female donor with papillary thyroid cancer or a benign thyroid nodule (not recorded which). Some clones in this sample may be carry-over from other donors' samples.

This clone was seen a few times. The junction departs from the called germline gene at one end, perhaps through a read error. The chain joins TRBV20-1 to TRBJ1-3; D remains ambiguous. The CDR3 consists of 14 residues. Per the germline V gene, CDR1 is DFQATT and CDR2 is SNEGSKA (reference sequence). The CDR3 DNA reads TGCAGCGCTACCCGACATGGGGATGGAAACACCATATATTTT. It specifies CSATRHGDGNTIYF.

This clone is judged medium-sized. This sequence joins TRBV7-7 and TRBJ2-2, with 14 bases identical to TRBD2. From germline, CDR1 is SSHAT and CDR2 FNYEAQ (reference sequence). Losses at the gene ends were 3 bases for V and 7 bases for J; bases not matched to a gene: 16. The CDR3 length is 20 residues. CDR3 sequence: CASSFQTAPGLAGAGGELFF. The CDR3 region has the DNA TGTGCCAGCAGCTTCCAGACGGCCCCGGGACTAGCGGGAGCCGGCGGGGAGCTGTTTTTT.

In its sample, this clone was seen a few times. This clone may be a read error of a much larger clone one base away. At the DNA level, this CDR3 is encoded by other sequences in the same sample as well. This rearrangement joins TRBV14 to TRBJ2-3; tentative D call: TRBD2 (6 bases). Trimming pared 2 bases from V and 0 bases from J, leaving 24 bases between. CDR3 length: 20 residues. Per the germline V gene, CDR1 is SGHDN and CDR2 is FVKESK. As DNA, the CDR3 is TGTGCCAGCAGCCAATACACGGGACTCTCGGGGGTAGGGAGCACAGATACGCAGTATTTT. Its translation: CASSQYTGLSGVGSTDTQYF.

In its sample, this clone was seen many times. The J gene is TRBJ2-2, the V gene TRBV7-9; 7 nucleotides match TRBD1. V gave up 1 base and J gave up 7 bases; unmatched junction bases: 3. The CDR3 is made up of 14 amino acids. From germline, CDR1 is SEHNR and CDR2 FQNEAQ (reference sequence). The CDR3: CASSLEGASGELFF. The DNA of the CDR3 is TGTGCCAGCAGCTTAGAGGGGGCAAGCGGGGAGCTGTTTTTT.

Notes on this clone: Just one base apart from a much larger clone, this may be a read error. The chain links TRBV4-1 to TRBJ2-7, with 11 bases lining up with TRBD2. V shed 4 bases, J shed 4 bases, and the junction held 12 bases outside the gene matches. The CDR3 sequence is 17 residues long. Germline V gives CDR1 MGHRA, CDR2 YSYEKL. The CDR3, as DNA: TGCGCCAGCAGCCGTAAGAGGCCTAGCGGGAGGCAGTACGAGCAGTACTTC. Its protein is CASSRKRPSGRQYEQYF.

Notes on this clone: A much larger clone sits a single nucleotide away, making a read error possible. This chain links TRBV7-9 with TRBJ2-5, with D perhaps matching TRBD1 (6 bases). From germline, CDR1 is SEHNR and CDR2 FQNEAQ (reference sequence). CDR3 length equals 15 residues. Here the CDR3 DNA reads TGTGCCAGCAGATTAGGCGGACAGCCCCAAGAGACCCAGTACTTC. Protein product: CASRLGGQPQETQYF.

This clone was seen many times. The V gene is TRBV30, the J gene TRBJ2-4, with no clear D. The CDR3 covers 11 residues. Between the trimmed V and J ends, which lost 0 bases and 8 bases, there was a span of 5 bases. Germline CDR1 GTSNPN, CDR2 SVGIG (reference sequence). The CDR3 coding sequence is TGTGCCTGGAGTGTTTCCGACATTCAGTACTTC. This translates into CAWSVSDIQYF.

This clone came up many times. The chain links TRBV6-4 to TRBJ2-5; the match to TRBD1 covers 7 bases. The CDR3 length is 17 residues. Germline values: CDR1 MRHNA, CDR2 SNTAGT. After removal of 2 bases from V and 4 bases from J, the junction contained 13 bases not matched to a gene. CDR3 amino acids: CASSDPQDRVCVETQYF. In nucleotides, the CDR3 is TGTGCCAGCAGTGACCCCCAAGACAGGGTTTGTGTAGAGACCCAGTACTTC.

This clone was seen ten or more times. The chain couples TRBV11-2 to TRBJ1-3, with D possibly being TRBD1 (6 bases). The CDR3 extends over 19 amino acids. The germline CDR1 and CDR2 sequences are SGHAT and FQNNGV. V lost 5 bases and J 0 bases, leaving 23 bases between the germline ends. The CDR3 here is CASSLALIYGQYSGNTIYF. CDR3 bases: TGTGCCAGCAGCCTCGCCTTAATTTACGGACAGTACTCTGGAAACACCATATATTTT.

This clone was seen at least ten times. J is TRBJ2-1 and V is TRBV27; maybe TRBD1 (6 bases). There are 15 residues in the CDR3. CDR1 is MNHEY, CDR2 SMNVEV, per germline (reference sequence). Trimming stripped 3 bases from V and 1 base from J, with 10 bases between. The CDR3 coding sequence is TGTGCCAGCAGTTTTCGGGGACATTCCTACAATGAGCAGTTCTTC. Amino acid sequence: CASSFRGHSYNEQFF.

Here the CDR3 reads CASSPPYGDGYTF. CDR3 nucleotides: TGTGCCAGCAGCCCCCCGTACGGGGACGGCTACACCTTC. The rearrangement joins TRBV11-1 to TRBJ1-2; a weak D match, TRBD1 (5 bases). Germline CDR1 SGHAT, CDR2 FQDESV (reference sequence). The CDR3 length is 13 residues. The V gene lost 5 bases and the J gene lost 8 bases, with 15 bases spanning the gap.

The sample holds a few counts of this clone. V gene TRBV12-3 or TRBV12-4 combines with J gene TRBJ2-3, with D maybe TRBD2 (5 bases). The germline V and J ends were trimmed by 6 bases and 7 bases, with 14 bases remaining between them. This CDR3 has 13 residues. This CDR3 reads CASSPIIAYTQYF. CDR3 bases: TGTGCCAGCAGCCCGATTATAGCGTATACGCAGTATTTT.

A few counts support this clone. This may be a read error, as it is one base from a much larger clone. This rearrangement joins TRBV29-1 to TRBJ1-2; D not resolved. Between the trimmed V and J ends, which lost 5 bases and 4 bases, there was a span of 11 bases. The CDR3 spans 12 residues. Germline V gives CDR1 SQVTM, CDR2 ANQGSEA. CDR3 amino acids: CSVFSGSYGYTF. The CDR3 coding sequence is TGCAGCGTTTTTTCCGGTTCCTATGGCTACACCTTC.

Remarks on this clone: Compared with germline, one end of the junction differs, possibly owing to a read error. Other nucleotide sequences from this sample produce the same CDR3. The chain uses TRBV7-2 and TRBJ2-1, with D tentatively TRBD1 (5 bases). Germline assignment: CDR1 SGHTA and CDR2 FQGNSA. The CDR3 consists of 14 residues. This CDR3 is CASSLSRVSNEQFF. The CDR3 region has the DNA TGTGCTAGCAGCCTTTCCAGGGTTTCAAATGAGCAGTTCTTC. Complete variable domain (other parts from reference TRBV7-2 and TRBJ2-1): GAGVSQSPSNKVTEKGKDVELRCDPISGHTALYWYRQSLGQGLEFLIYFQGNSAPDKSGLPSDRFSAERTGGSVSTLTIQRTQQEDSAVYLCASSLSRVSNEQFFGPGTRLTVL.

This clone has at least ten counts. J is TRBJ2-2 and V is TRBV11-2, with D maybe TRBD1 (6 bases). Between the trimmed V and J ends, which lost 5 bases and 5 bases, there was a span of 24 bases. The CDR3 covers 18 residues. Germline assignment: CDR1 SGHAT and CDR2 FQNNGV. The CDR3 loop reads CASSPTLRQVRWTGELFF. The CDR3, as DNA: TGTGCCAGCAGCCCAACCCTAAGACAGGTCCGGTGGACCGGGGAGCTGTTTTTT.

This clone was counted many times. CDR3: CASSQVPQTRELFF. Written as DNA, the CDR3 is TGCGCCAGCAGCCAAGTGCCTCAGACCAGGGAGCTGTTTTTT. This chain uses TRBV4-3 with TRBJ2-2, with D hard to call. CDR3 length: 14 residues. CDR1 LGHNA and CDR2 YSLEER come from the germline V gene. Trimming took 1 base from V and 9 from J, leaving 12 bases between them.

This clone was found a few times. Just one base apart from a much larger clone, this may be a read error. The chain employs TRBV9 and TRBJ1-3; D unclear. Germline V gene data show CDR1 as SGDLS and CDR2 as YYNGEE. CDR3 length: 12 residues. CDR3 DNA sequence: TGTGCCAGCAGCGTAGCGGATGACACCACATATTTT. Its translation: CASSVADDTTYF.

The chain has TRBV5-5 and TRBJ1-2; D call uncertain. This CDR3 has 16 residues. The V gene's germline CDR1 is SGHKS and CDR2 YYEKEE (reference sequence). The ends were cut back, 4 bases at V and 4 bases at J, with 20 bases in the middle. The CDR3: CASSPSPGQASYGYTF. CDR3 coding DNA: TGTGCCAGCAGCCCCTCTCCCGGGCAGGCATCCTATGGCTACACCTTC.

There are many counts of this clone. This rearrangement joins TRBV7-9 to TRBJ2-3, with no clear D. Deletions cut 5 bases from V and 2 bases from J, with 14 bases between. This CDR3 is built from 15 residues. The germline gives CDR1 SEHNR, CDR2 FQNEAQ (reference sequence). CDR3 region: CASSLNGRNTDTQYF. In nucleotides, the CDR3 is TGTGCCAGCAGCCTAAACGGACGAAACACAGATACGCAGTATTTT.

This clone occurred many times. The chain uses TRBV13 and TRBJ2-2, with TRBD1 as a possible D gene (6 bases). The CDR3 is made up of 16 amino acids. Trimming cost V 5 bases and J 4 bases, with 17 bases left between them. Germline CDR1 reads PRHDT; CDR2 reads FYEKMQ (reference sequence). In DNA form, the CDR3 reads TGTGCCAGCAGCACAGACAGGAATCGGGCCACCGGGGAGCTGTTTTTT. It is translated as CASSTDRNRATGELFF.

This clone is termed medium-sized. The chain uses TRBV2 and TRBJ2-3, with TRBD2 matching 7 bases. This CDR3 contains 14 residues. Per the germline V gene, CDR1 is SNHLY and CDR2 is FYNNEI. Unmatched junction bases numbered 7, after V lost 10 bases and J lost 0 bases. The CDR3 coding sequence is TGTGCCATGTTAGCGGGCGCTAGCACAGATACGCAGTATTTT. Its translation is CAMLAGASTDTQYF.

At least ten counts were recorded for this clone. The chain couples TRBV24-1 to TRBJ2-3, with a possible D match to TRBD1 (6 bases). The germline V gene encodes CDR1 KGHDR and CDR2 SFDVKD. CDR3 length equals 17 residues. V was cut by 3 bases and J by 3 bases, with 18 bases left in between. The DNA of the CDR3 is TGTGCCACCAGTGATCTACCGGGACATGGGTTAACAGATACGCAGTATTTT. It yields the protein CATSDLPGHGLTDTQYF.

This chain connects TRBV3-1 to TRBJ1-2; D possibly corresponds to TRBD1 (6 bases). The germline V and J ends were trimmed by 0 bases and 2 bases, with 13 bases remaining between them. CDR1 and CDR2 (germline): LGHDT, YNNKEL (reference sequence). The CDR3 has 16 residues. The CDR3 DNA is TGTGCCAGCAGCCAAGACTTCCTCCAGGGGAACTATGGCTACACCTTC. Translating it yields CASSQDFLQGNYGYTF. Looking up the rest from reference TRBV3-1 and TRBJ1-2 gives the full variable domain: DTAVSQTPKYLVTQMGNDKSIKCEQNLGHDTMYWYKQDSKKFLKIMFSYNNKELIINETVPNRFSPKSPDKAHLNLHINSLELGDSAVYFCASSQDFLQGNYGYTFGSGTRLTVV.

This clone has a count of ten or more. The chain joins TRBV10-3 to TRBJ1-1, with D possibly TRBD1 on 5 matching bases. The germline V gene has CDR1 ENHRY and CDR2 SYGVKD. The V and J ends lost 2 bases and 11 bases respectively, with 21 bases between them. This CDR3 is built from 15 residues. The DNA of the CDR3 is TGTGCCATCAGTGAGGGGGCTTCCTACAGATTTGGCGCTTTCTTT. Its translation: CAISEGASYRFGAFF.

This clone was observed a few times. A much larger clone differs from this one at a single base, so this may be a read error. The sample holds other DNA sequences that translate to the same CDR3. The J gene is TRBJ1-1, the V gene TRBV20-1; no clear D gene. The CDR3 is made up of 12 amino acids. The germline V and J ends were trimmed by 6 bases and 2 bases, with 10 bases remaining between them. CDR1 and CDR2 (germline): DFQATT, SNEGSKA (reference sequence). The CDR3 is CSARGVNTEAFF. The DNA of the CDR3 is TGCAGTGCACGGGGAGTTAACACTGAAGCTTTCTTT.